This T cell receptor beta chain was found in a study of blood T cell repertoires in COVID-19. Whole-study context: Some COVID-19 samples were acute and others convalescent; all came from the United States, Italy and Spain.

Profiling relied on immunoSEQ multiplex PCR, and the TCRdb table lists in-frame clones only, not all of them. The sample contains tens of thousands of clones, nearly 90% of which appear only once. The sample comprised peripheral blood. The receptor was isolated from a man aged 45-60 years with active COVID-19.

The CDR3 nucleotides are TGTGCCAGCAGTTATTTGTCGCCTAGCTCCTACGAGCAGTACTTC. This sequence encodes CASSYLSPSSYEQYF. The J gene is TRBJ2-7, the V gene TRBV6-2 or TRBV6-3; no reliable D call. The CDR3 runs 15 residues. Trimming stripped 3 bases from V and 0 bases from J, with 12 bases between. CDR1 MNHEY and CDR2 SVGEGT come from the germline V gene.